These 11 T cell receptor beta chains originate from one sample sequenced in a study of blood T cell repertoires in COVID-19. Only in-frame clones appear in the TCRdb table, and some are missing; sequencing was by immunoSEQ multiplex PCR. Among hundreds of thousands of clones, about 89% were seen once, and the ten largest hold roughly 1.2%. Specimen: peripheral blood. Every receptor here comes from a man aged 35 to 55 with acute or convalescent COVID-19.

The gene calls are TRBV19 and TRBJ2-7; 7 bases align to TRBD2. The V gene's germline CDR1 is LNHDA and CDR2 SQIVND (reference sequence). The CDR3 extends over 12 amino acids. V shed 3 bases, J shed 7 bases, and the junction held 3 bases outside the gene matches. CDR3 amino acids: CASSMYGREQYF. Here the CDR3 DNA reads TGTGCCAGTAGTATGTACGGGAGGGAGCAGTACTTC.

The chain has TRBV24-1 and TRBJ2-7, with 11 bases that match TRBD2. This CDR3 spans 16 amino acids. Germline CDR1 is KGHDR and CDR2 is SFDVKD. V was pared by 2 bases and J by 2 bases, with 4 bases of the junction left unmatched. The CDR3: CATSDSGLAAPYEQYF. For the CDR3, the DNA is TGTGCCACCAGTGATTCGGGACTAGCGGCCCCCTACGAGCAGTACTTC.

The rearrangement uses TRBV7-6 and TRBJ2-7, with D maybe TRBD1 (5 bases). The CDR3 extends over 14 amino acids. The germline V gene has CDR1 SGHVS and CDR2 FNYEAQ. Between the trimmed V and J ends, which lost 2 bases and 0 bases, there was a span of 8 bases. CDR3 bases: TGTGCCAGCAGCTTACAGGGCACCTCCTACGAGCAGTACTTC. Amino acid sequence: CASSLQGTSYEQYF.

The chain employs TRBV11-2 and TRBJ2-1; 14 positions match TRBD2. Germline V gene data show CDR1 as SGHAT and CDR2 as FQNNGV. CDR3 length equals 19 residues. Losses at the gene ends were 4 bases for V and 1 base for J; bases not matched to a gene: 9. CDR3 sequence reads: CASSSPGLAGARSYNEQFF. CDR3 in DNA: TGTGCCAGCAGCTCCCCGGGACTAGCGGGAGCTAGGTCCTACAATGAGCAGTTCTTC.

The chain is built from TRBV11-1 and TRBJ1-1; 8 bases match TRBD1. The CDR3 consists of 14 residues. Unmatched junction bases numbered 5, after V lost 7 bases and J lost 1 base. Per the germline V gene, CDR1 is SGHAT and CDR2 is FQDESV (reference sequence). In nucleotides, the CDR3 is TGTGCCAGCACGCGGACAGGGTGGAACACTGAAGCTTTCTTT. This sequence encodes CASTRTGWNTEAFF.

The V and J genes are TRBV11-2 and TRBJ2-2; the match to TRBD2 covers 7 bases. From germline, CDR1 is SGHAT and CDR2 FQNNGV. The V and J ends lost 4 bases and 1 base, in that order; junction bases with no gene match: 6. This CDR3 comprises 16 residues. CDR3: CASSYPSGGNTGELFF. CDR3 sequence (DNA): TGTGCCAGCAGCTATCCTTCGGGGGGGAACACCGGGGAGCTGTTTTTT.

The chain combines TRBV7-8 with TRBJ2-2, with TRBD2 as a possible D gene (5 bases). The CDR3 consists of 12 residues. Trimming left V 6 bases short and J 5 bases short, with 7 bases between. Looked up from germline, CDR1 is SGHVS and CDR2 is FQNEAQ. The CDR3 DNA is TGTGCCAGCAGTCGGGATACCGGGGAGCTGTTTTTT. Its translation is CASSRDTGELFF.

In nucleotides, the CDR3 is TGTGCCAGCTCCCCGATCGACAGGGCCGGTGTAGCTTTCTTT. Its translation: CASSPIDRAGVAFF. The chain joins TRBV28 to TRBJ1-1; 7 bases align to TRBD1. This CDR3 is 14 amino acids long. The V gene's germline CDR1 is MDHEN and CDR2 SYDVKM. Germline trimming cut 8 bases from V and 10 bases from J; bases unmatched to any gene: 16.

The chain has TRBV6-5 and TRBJ1-1; 8 nucleotides agree with TRBD1. V dropped 8 bases and J dropped 5; count of bases not matched to a gene: 10. This CDR3 region has 14 residues. CDR1 is MNHEY and CDR2 is SVGAGI in the germline V gene. CDR3 sequence (DNA): TGTGCCAGCGGATCCCAGGGGGCTAAAACTGAAGCTTTCTTT. Translating gives CASGSQGAKTEAFF.

V gene TRBV5-4 combines with J gene TRBJ2-5; D is undetermined. V lost 4 bases to trimming and J lost 2 bases, with 9 bases between them. The CDR3 has 13 amino acids. The germline V gene has CDR1 SGHNT and CDR2 YYREEE (reference sequence). As DNA, the CDR3 is TGTGCCAGCAGCCTGGACGGGCAAGAGACCCAGTACTTC. Translating gives CASSLDGQETQYF.

The rearrangement uses TRBV12-3 or TRBV12-4 and TRBJ1-3, with D uncertain. There are 12 residues in the CDR3. The V gene lost 6 bases and the J gene lost 4 bases, with 7 bases spanning the gap. CDR3 in amino acids: CASRARGNTIYF. Written as DNA, the CDR3 is TGTGCCAGCAGAGCCCGAGGAAACACCATATATTTT.